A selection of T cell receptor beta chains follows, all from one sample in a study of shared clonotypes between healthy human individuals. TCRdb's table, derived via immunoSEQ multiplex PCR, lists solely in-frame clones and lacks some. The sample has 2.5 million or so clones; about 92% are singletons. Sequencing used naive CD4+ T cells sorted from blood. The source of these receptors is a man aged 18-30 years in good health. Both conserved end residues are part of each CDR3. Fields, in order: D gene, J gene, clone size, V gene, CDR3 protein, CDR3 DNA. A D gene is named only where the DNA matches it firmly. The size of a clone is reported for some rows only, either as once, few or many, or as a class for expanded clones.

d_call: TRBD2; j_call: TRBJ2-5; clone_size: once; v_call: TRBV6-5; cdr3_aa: CASSRTGGAQYF; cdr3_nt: TGTGCCAGCAGTCGGACCGGGGGGGCCCAGTACTTC
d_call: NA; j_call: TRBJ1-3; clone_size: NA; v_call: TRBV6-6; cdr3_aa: CASRPGGSVNTIYF; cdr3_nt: TGTGCCAGCAGACCTGGGGGGTCCGTGAACACCATATATTTT
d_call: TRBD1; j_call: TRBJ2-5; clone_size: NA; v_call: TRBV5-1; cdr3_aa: CASSLGTAQETQYF; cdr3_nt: TGCGCCAGCAGCCTCGGGACAGCACAAGAGACCCAGTACTTC
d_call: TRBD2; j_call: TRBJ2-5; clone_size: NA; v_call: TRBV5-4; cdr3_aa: CASSLPGGVDQETQYF; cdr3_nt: TGTGCCAGCAGCTTGCCGGGGGGGGTAGACCAAGAGACCCAGTACTTC
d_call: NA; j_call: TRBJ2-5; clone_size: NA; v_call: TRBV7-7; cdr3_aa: CASSHTGETQYF; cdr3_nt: TGTGCTAGCAGTCATACAGGGGAGACCCAGTACTTC
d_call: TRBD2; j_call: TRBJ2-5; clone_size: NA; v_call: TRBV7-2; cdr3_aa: CASSTTSGIGETQYF; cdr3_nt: TGTGCCAGCAGCACGACTAGCGGGATTGGAGAGACCCAGTACTTC
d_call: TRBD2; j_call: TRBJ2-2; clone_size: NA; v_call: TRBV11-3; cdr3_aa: CASSLWPSGDTGELFF; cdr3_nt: TGTGCCAGCAGCTTATGGCCTAGCGGGGACACCGGGGAGCTGTTTTTT
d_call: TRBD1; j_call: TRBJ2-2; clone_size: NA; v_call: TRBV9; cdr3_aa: CASSPRTGTGELFF; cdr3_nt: TGTGCCAGCAGCCCCCGGACAGGGACCGGGGAGCTGTTTTTT
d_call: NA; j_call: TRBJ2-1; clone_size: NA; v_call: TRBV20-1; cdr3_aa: CSAYSGEQFF; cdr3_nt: TGCAGTGCTTACAGCGGTGAGCAGTTCTTC
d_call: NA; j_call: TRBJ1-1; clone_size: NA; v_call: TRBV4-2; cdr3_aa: CASSLDLYTEAFF; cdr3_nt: TGTGCCAGCAGCCTCGACCTGTACACTGAAGCTTTCTTT
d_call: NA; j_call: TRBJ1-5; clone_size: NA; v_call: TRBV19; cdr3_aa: CASSQTAYSNQPQHF; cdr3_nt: TGTGCCAGTAGCCAGACAGCTTATAGCAATCAGCCCCAGCATTTT
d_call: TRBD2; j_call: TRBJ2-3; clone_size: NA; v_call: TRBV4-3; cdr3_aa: CASSSGTKSDTQYF; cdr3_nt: TGCGCCAGCAGCTCCGGGACTAAGTCAGATACGCAGTATTTT
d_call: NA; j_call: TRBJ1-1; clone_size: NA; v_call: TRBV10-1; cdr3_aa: CASSEGRNTEAFF; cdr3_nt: TGCGCCAGCAGTGAAGGCAGGAACACTGAAGCTTTCTTT
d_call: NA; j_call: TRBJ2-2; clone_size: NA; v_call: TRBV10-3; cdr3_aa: CAISKLAWVSGELFF; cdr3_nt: TGTGCCATCAGTAAATTAGCGTGGGTATCCGGGGAGCTGTTTTTT
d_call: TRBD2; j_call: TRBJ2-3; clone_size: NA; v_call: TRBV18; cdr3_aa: CASSSRTSGMGTDTQYF; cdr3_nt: TGTGCCAGCTCTTCCAGGACTAGCGGGATGGGTACAGATACGCAGTATTTT
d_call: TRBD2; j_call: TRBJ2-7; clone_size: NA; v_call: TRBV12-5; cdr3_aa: CASGLVLSPITPSGRYEQYF; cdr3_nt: TGTGCTAGTGGTTTGGTACTAAGCCCGATTACACCTAGCGGGAGATACGAGCAGTACTTC
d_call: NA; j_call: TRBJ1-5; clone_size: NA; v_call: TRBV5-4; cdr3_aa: CASSQDWDQPQHF; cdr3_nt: TGTGCCAGCAGCCAAGATTGGGATCAGCCCCAGCATTTT
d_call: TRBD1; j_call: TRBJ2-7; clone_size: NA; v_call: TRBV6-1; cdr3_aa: CASSVRDRGLEQYF; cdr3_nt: TGTGCCAGCAGTGTCCGGGACAGGGGGCTCGAGCAGTACTTC